This TCR beta chain was identified in a study of Ad26.COV2.S vaccination and SARS-CoV-2 variants. Germline V gives CDR1 LGHDT, CDR2 YNNKEL (reference sequence). The V and J ends lost 3 bases and 7 bases respectively, with 9 bases between them. The CDR3 is 13 amino acids. Produced via immunoSEQ multiplex PCR; TCRdb's table is partial and in-frame only. The sample includes a few hundred thousand clones, about nine tenths of them seen just once. The sample's treatment: approximately 18 received Ad26.COV2.S at low or high dose, single or two shots; about 5 received placebo; per-sample allocation not given. Sample collection was performed on day 63 after the first vaccine or placebo injection. An Ad26 vector expressing Wuhan-strain SARS-CoV-2 spike constituted the vaccine.

The receptor was isolated from a person between 18 and 59 years old who received the Ad26.COV2.S COVID-19 vaccine or a placebo. This specimen was peripheral blood, taken in a trial of Ad26.COV2.S vaccine versus placebo. The chain uses TRBV3-1 (or the pseudogene TRBV3-2) and TRBJ2-2; D may be TRBD2 (5 bases). The CDR3 sequence is CASSQARDGELFF. Written as DNA, the CDR3 is TGTGCCAGCAGCCAGGCTCGGGACGGGGAGCTGTTTTTT.